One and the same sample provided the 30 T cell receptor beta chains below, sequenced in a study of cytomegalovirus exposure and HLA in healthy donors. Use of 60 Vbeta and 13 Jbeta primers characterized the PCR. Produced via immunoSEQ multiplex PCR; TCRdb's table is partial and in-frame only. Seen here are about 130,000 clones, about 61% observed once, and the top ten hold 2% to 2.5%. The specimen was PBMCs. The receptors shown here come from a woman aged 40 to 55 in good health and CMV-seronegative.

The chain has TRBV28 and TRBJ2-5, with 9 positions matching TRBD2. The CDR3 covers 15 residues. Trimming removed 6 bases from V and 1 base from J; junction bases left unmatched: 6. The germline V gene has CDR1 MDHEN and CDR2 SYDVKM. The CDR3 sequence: CASSLRGGLQETQYF. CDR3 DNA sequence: TGTGCCAGCAGCTTGCGGGGGGGCCTCCAAGAGACCCAGTACTTC.

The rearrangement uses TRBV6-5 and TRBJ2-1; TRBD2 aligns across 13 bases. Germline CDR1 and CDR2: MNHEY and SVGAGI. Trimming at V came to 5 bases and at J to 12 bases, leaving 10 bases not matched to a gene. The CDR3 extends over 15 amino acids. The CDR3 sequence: CASSPPGTSGVGQFF. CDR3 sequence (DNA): TGTGCCAGCAGTCCACCCGGGACTAGCGGGGTTGGGCAGTTCTTC.

The CDR3 here is CASSRGGPGSGNTIYF. The CDR3 bases are TGCGCCAGCAGCCGAGGGGGTCCCGGCTCTGGAAACACCATATATTTT. The V gene is TRBV4-1, the J gene TRBJ1-3, with D maybe TRBD1 (6 bases). The CDR3 contains 16 residues. Trimming removed 4 bases at V and 0 bases at J, with 13 bases between. The germline V gene encodes CDR1 MGHRA and CDR2 YSYEKL.

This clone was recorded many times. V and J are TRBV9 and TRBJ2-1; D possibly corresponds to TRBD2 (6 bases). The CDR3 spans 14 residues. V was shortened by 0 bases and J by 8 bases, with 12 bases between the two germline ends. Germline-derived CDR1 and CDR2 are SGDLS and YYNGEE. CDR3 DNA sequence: TGTGCCAGCAGCGTAGGGACTACCACATATGAGCAGTTCTTC. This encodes CASSVGTTTYEQFF.

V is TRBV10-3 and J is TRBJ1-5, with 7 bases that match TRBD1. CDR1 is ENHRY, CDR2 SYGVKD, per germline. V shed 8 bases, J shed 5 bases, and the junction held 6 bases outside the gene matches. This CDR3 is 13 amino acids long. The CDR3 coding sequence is TGTGCCATCCGACAGGGAGTAGATCAGCCCCAGCATTTT. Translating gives CAIRQGVDQPQHF.

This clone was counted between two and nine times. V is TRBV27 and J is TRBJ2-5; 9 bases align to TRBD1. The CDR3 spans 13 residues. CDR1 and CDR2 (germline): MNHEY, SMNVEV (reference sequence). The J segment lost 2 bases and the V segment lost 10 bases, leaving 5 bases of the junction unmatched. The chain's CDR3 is CATRTGEQETQYF. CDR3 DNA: TGTGCCACCCGGACAGGGGAACAAGAGACCCAGTACTTC.

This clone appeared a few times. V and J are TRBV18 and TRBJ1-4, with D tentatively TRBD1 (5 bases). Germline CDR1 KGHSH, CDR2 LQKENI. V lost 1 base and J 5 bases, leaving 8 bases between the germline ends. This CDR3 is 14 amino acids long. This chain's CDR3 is CASSPLGQNEKLFF. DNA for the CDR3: TGTGCCAGCTCACCACTAGGACAAAATGAAAAACTGTTTTTT. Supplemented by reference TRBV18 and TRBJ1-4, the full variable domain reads NAGVMQNPRHLVRRRGQEARLRCSPMKGHSHVYWYRQLPEEGLKFMVYLQKENIIDESGMPKERFSAEFPKEGPSILRIQQVVRGDSAAYFCASSPLGQNEKLFFGSGTQLSVL.

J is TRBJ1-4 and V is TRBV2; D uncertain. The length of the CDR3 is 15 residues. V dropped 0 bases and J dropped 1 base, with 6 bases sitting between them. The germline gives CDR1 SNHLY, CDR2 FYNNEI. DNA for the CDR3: TGTGCCAGCAGTGAAGCACGGGGAACTAATGAAAAACTGTTTTTT. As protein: CASSEARGTNEKLFF.

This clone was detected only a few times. The CDR3 region is CATSRDGGWAYEQYF. The CDR3 nucleotides are TGTGCCACCAGCAGAGACGGCGGTTGGGCCTACGAGCAGTACTTC. V gene TRBV15 combines with J gene TRBJ2-7; D gene ambiguous. This CDR3 contains 15 residues. Trimming took 0 bases from V and 2 from J, leaving 11 bases between them. Germline assignment: CDR1 LNHNV and CDR2 YYDKDF (reference sequence).

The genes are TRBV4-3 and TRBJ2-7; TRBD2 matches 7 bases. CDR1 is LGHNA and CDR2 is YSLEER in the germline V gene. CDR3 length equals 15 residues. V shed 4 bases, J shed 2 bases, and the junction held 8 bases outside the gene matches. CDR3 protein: CASSLVRGRAYEQYF. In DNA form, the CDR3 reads TGCGCCAGCAGCCTAGTAAGAGGGAGGGCCTACGAGCAGTACTTC.

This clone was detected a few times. The CDR3 DNA is TGTGCCAGCAGCCTAGCCAGGGGGATGGCCTACGAGCAGTACTTC. Amino acid sequence: CASSLARGMAYEQYF. The rearrangement joins TRBV7-3 to TRBJ2-7; the match to TRBD1 covers 7 bases. The ends lost 5 bases at V and 2 bases at J; junction bases unmatched: 9. CDR1 and CDR2 (germline): SGHTA, FQGTGA. The CDR3 is made up of 15 amino acids.

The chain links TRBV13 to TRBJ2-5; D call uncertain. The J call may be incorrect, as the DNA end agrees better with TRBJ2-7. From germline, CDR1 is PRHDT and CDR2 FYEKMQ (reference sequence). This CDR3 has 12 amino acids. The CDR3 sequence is CASSLSDYEQYF. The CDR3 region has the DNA TGTGCCAGCAGCTTATCGGACTACGAGCAGTACTTC.

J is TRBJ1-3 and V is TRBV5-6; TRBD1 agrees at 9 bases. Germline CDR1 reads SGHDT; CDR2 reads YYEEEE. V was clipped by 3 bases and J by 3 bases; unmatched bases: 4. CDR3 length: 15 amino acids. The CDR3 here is CASSSNRGLGNTIYF. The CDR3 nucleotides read TGTGCCAGCAGCTCCAACAGGGGGCTTGGAAACACCATATATTTT. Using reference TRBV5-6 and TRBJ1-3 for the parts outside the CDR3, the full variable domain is DAGVTQSPTHLIKTRGQQVTLRCSPKSGHDTVSWYQQALGQGPQFIFQYYEEEERQRGNFPDRFSGHQFPNYSSELNVNALLLGDSALYLCASSSNRGLGNTIYFGEGSWLTVV.

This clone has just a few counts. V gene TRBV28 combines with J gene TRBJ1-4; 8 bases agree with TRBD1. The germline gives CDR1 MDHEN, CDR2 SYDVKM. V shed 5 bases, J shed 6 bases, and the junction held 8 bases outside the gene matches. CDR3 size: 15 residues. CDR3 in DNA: TGTGCCAGCAGTCCCCCGACAGGGGAAGATGAAAAACTGTTTTTT. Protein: CASSPPTGEDEKLFF.

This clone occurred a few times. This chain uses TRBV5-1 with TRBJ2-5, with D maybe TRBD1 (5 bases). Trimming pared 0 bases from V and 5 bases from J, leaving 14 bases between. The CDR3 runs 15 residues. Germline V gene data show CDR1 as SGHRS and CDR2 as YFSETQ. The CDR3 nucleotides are TGCGCCAGCAGCTTGGATCCTGGGGCTTGGGAGACCCAGTACTTC. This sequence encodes CASSLDPGAWETQYF. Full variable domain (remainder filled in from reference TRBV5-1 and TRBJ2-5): KAGVTQTPRYLIKTRGQQVTLSCSPISGHRSVSWYQQTPGQGLQFLFEYFSETQRNKGNFPGRFSGRQFSNSRSEMNVSTLELGDSALYLCASSLDPGAWETQYFGPGTRLLVL.

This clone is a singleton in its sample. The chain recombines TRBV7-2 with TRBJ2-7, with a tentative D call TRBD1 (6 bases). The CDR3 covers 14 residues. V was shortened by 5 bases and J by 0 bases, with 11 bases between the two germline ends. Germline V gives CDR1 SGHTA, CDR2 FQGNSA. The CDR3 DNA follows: TGTGCCAGCAGCCGCAGGGGAACCTCCTACGAGCAGTACTTC. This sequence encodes CASSRRGTSYEQYF.

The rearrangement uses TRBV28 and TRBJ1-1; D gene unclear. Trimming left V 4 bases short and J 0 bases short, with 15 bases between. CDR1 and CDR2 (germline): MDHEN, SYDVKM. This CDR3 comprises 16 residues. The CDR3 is CASSSPREELNTEAFF. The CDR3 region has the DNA TGTGCCAGCAGTTCCCCGCGGGAGGAGCTGAACACTGAAGCTTTCTTT.

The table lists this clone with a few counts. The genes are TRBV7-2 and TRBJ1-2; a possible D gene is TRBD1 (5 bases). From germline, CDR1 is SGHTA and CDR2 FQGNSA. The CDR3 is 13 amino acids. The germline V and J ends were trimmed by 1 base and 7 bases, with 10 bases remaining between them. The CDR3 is CASSLGQFVGYTF. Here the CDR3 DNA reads TGTGCCAGCAGCTTAGGACAGTTTGTTGGCTACACCTTC.

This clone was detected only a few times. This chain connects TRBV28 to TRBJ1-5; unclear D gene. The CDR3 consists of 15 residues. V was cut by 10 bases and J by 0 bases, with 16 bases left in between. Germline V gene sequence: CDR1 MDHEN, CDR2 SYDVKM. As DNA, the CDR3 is TGTGCCATCACAACACTACGGGGTAGCAATCAGCCCCAGCATTTT. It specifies CAITTLRGSNQPQHF.

This CDR3 is CAWSAKEKLFF. CDR3 sequence (DNA): TGTGCCTGGAGTGCAAAAGAAAAACTGTTTTTT. The chain uses TRBV30 and TRBJ1-4; D is undetermined. The CDR3 is made up of 11 amino acids. In germline, CDR1 is GTSNPN, CDR2 SVGIG (reference sequence). The V and J ends lost 1 base and 8 bases respectively, with 5 bases between them.

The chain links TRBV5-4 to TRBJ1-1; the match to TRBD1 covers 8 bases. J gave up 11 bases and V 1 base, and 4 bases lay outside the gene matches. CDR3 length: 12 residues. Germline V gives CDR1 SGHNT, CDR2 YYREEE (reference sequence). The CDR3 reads CASSLQGAKAFF. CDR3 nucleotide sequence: TGTGCCAGCAGCTTGCAGGGGGCGAAGGCTTTCTTT.

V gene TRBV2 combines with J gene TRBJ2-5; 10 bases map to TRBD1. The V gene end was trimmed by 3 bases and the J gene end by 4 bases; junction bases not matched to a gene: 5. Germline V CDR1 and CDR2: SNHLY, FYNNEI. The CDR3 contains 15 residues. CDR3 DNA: TGTGCCAGCAGTGAGGGACAGGGGATTGGAGAGACCCAGTACTTC. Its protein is CASSEGQGIGETQYF.

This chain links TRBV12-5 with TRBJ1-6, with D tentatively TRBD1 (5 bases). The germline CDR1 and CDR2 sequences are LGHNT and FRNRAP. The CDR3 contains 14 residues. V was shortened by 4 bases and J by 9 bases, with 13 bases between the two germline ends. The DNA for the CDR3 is TGTGCTAGTGGTTCCGGGACTCAAAGTTCACCCCTCCACTTT. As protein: CASGSGTQSSPLHF.

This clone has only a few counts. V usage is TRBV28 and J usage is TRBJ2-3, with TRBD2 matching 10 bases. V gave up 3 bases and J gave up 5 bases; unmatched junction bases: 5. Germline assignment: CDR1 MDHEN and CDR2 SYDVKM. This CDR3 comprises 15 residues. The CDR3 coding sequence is TGTGCCAGCAGTTTTAGCGGGGGGTATGTAGATACGCAGTATTTT. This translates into CASSFSGGYVDTQYF.

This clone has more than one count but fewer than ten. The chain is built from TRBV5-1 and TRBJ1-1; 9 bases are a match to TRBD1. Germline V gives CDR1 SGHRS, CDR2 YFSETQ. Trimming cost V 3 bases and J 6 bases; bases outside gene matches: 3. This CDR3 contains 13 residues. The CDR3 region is CASSSRDRAEAFF. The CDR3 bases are TGCGCCAGCAGCTCCCGGGACAGGGCTGAAGCTTTCTTT.

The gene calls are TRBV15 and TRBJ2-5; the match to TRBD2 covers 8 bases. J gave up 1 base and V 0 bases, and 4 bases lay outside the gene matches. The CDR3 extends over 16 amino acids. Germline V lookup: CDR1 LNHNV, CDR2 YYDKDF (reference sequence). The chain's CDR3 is CATSRDIAGSQETQYF. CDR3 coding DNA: TGTGCCACCAGCAGAGATATAGCGGGGAGCCAAGAGACCCAGTACTTC. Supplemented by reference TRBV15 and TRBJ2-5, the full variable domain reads DAMVIQNPRYQVTQFGKPVTLSCSQTLNHNVMYWYQQKSSQAPKLLFHYYDKDFNNEADTPDNFQSRRPNTSFCFLDIRSPGLGDTAMYLCATSRDIAGSQETQYFGPGTRLLVL.

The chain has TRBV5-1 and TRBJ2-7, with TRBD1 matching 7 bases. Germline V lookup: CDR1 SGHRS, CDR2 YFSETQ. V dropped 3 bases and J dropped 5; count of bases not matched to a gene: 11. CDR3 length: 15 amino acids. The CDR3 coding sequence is TGCGCCAGCAGCTCAGCCTCACAGGGGCCCGACGAGCAGTACTTC. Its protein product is CASSSASQGPDEQYF.

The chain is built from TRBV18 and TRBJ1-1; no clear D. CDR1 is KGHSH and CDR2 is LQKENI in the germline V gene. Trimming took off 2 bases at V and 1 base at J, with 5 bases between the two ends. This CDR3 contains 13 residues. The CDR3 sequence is CASSPGGNTEAFF. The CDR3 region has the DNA TGTGCCAGCTCACCAGGAGGGAACACTGAAGCTTTCTTT.

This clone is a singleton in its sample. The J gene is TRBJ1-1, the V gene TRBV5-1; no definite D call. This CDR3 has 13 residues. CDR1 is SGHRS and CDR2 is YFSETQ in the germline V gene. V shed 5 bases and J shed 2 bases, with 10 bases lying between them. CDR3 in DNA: TGCGCCAGCAGGAGGGCAGACAACACTGAAGCTTTCTTT. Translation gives CASRRADNTEAFF.

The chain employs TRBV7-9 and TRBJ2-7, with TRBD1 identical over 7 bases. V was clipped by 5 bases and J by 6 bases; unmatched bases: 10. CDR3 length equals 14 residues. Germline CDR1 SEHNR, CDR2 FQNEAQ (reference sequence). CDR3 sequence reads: CASSLELQGSEQYF. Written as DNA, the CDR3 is TGTGCCAGCAGCCTGGAGTTACAGGGGAGCGAGCAGTACTTC.